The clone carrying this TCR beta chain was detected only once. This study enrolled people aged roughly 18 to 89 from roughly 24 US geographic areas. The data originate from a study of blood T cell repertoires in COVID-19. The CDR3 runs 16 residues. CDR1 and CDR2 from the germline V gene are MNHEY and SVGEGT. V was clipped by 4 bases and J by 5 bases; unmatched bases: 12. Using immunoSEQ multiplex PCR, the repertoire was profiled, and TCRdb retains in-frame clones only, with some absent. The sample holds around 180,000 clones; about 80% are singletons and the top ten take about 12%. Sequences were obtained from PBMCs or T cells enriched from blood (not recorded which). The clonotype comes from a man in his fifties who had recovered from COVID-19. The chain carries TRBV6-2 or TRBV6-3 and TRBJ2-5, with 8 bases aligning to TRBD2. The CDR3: CASSWYRERGRETQYF. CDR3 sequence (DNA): TGTGCCAGCAGTTGGTATCGGGAGCGGGGGCGCGAGACCCAGTACTTC.